The TCR beta chain described here comes from a study of CD8+CD57+ T cells in acquired aplastic anemia. About the study: Sorted cells (CD4+ and CD8+) yielded DNA amounts that averaged approximately 2.9 ug. Reads per healthy sample averaged around 9.9 million (CD4+) and 11 million to 12 million (CD8+). Findings of the study overall: The CD8+ Simpson's diversity of patients and controls was not significantly different.

Genomic DNA provided the template from which TCR beta VDJ and CDR3 profiles were obtained. TCRdb analysed the reads with MiXCR anew, one entry per CDR3 protein. This sample has roughly 80,000 distinct CDR3 sequences, with roughly half found just once. Looked up from germline, CDR1 is PRHDT and CDR2 is FYEKMQ (reference sequence). This CDR3 is 15 amino acids long. V dropped 4 bases and J dropped 6; count of bases not matched to a gene: 10. A note on this clonotype: Its target is not known.

Sequencing was done on a sample of sorted CD4+, CD8+, or CD8+CD57+ T cells (not recorded which) from PBMCs. The receptor was isolated from a human donor in good health, serving as a control. This chain connects TRBV13 to TRBJ2-7, with 9 bases lining up with TRBD2. This CDR3 is CASSYGTSRVAEQYF. CDR3 sequence (DNA): TGTGCCAGCAGCTACGGGACTAGCCGAGTCGCCGAGCAGTACTTC.